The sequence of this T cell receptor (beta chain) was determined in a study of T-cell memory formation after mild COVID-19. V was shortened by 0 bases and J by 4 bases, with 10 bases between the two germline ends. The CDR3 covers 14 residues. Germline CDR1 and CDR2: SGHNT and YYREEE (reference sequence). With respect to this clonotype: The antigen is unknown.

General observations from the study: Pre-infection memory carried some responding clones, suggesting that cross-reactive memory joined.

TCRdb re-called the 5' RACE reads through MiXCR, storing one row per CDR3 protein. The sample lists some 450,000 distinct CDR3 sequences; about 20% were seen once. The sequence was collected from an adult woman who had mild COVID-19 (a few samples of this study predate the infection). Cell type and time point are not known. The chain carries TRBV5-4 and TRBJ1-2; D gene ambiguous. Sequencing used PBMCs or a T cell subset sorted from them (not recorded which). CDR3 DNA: TGTGCCAGCAGCTTGGCACAGCCGACCTATGGCTACACCTTC. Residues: CASSLAQPTYGYTF.